These 32 T cell receptor beta chains came from one sample sequenced in a study of blood T cell repertoires in COVID-19. Libraries were prepared by immunoSEQ multiplex PCR; TCRdb keeps only in-frame clonotypes and omits some of them. The top ten hold 1.8% of the sample, which has 100,000 to 130,000 clones, about two thirds seen once. Specimen: peripheral blood. The receptors come from a woman aged 40 to 49 with acute or convalescent COVID-19.

The V gene is TRBV6-6, the J gene TRBJ2-2, with 9 positions matching TRBD1. The CDR3 is 17 residues long. Germline values: CDR1 MNHNY, CDR2 SVGAGI (reference sequence). V trimming: 5 bases; J trimming: 6 bases; junction bases outside the gene matches: 13. CDR3 sequence (DNA): TGTGCCAGCAGTCCGAGCCCGGGACAGGGAGGGGCCGGGGAGCTGTTTTTT. This codes for CASSPSPGQGGAGELFF.

This clone was found a few times. The V call is TRBV5-8, the J call TRBJ1-1; perhaps TRBD1 as D (5 bases). Germline CDR1 reads SGHTS; CDR2 reads YDEGEE. The CDR3 totals 11 residues. The germline V and J ends were trimmed by 2 bases and 14 bases, with 13 bases remaining between them. This CDR3 reads CASSLLGQLFF. In nucleotides, the CDR3 is TGTGCCAGCAGCTTATTAGGACAATTGTTCTTT. Variable domain in full (rest from reference TRBV5-8 and TRBJ1-1): EAGVTQSPTHLIKTRGQQATLRCSPISGHTSVYWYQQALGLGLQFLLWYDEGEERNRGNFPPRFSGRQFPNYSSELNVNALELEDSALYLCASSLLGQLFFGQGTRLTVV.

The rearrangement joins TRBV5-6 to TRBJ1-1, with D unresolved. CDR3 length: 14 amino acids. V was pared by 1 base and J by 1 base, with 8 bases between. In germline, CDR1 is SGHDT, CDR2 YYEEEE. This CDR3 is CASSLTLRNTEAFF. CDR3 nucleotides: TGTGCCAGCAGCTTGACGTTGCGGAACACTGAAGCTTTCTTT.

This clone has a handful of counts. Other nucleotide sequences from this sample produce the same CDR3. The chain links TRBV5-1 to TRBJ2-3; D is perhaps TRBD1 (6 bases). This CDR3 is 14 amino acids long. V dropped 2 bases and J dropped 2 bases, with 9 bases sitting between them. Germline V lookup: CDR1 SGHRS, CDR2 YFSETQ. The CDR3 loop is CASSLGQYTDTQYF. The CDR3 region has the DNA TGCGCCAGCAGCTTAGGACAGTACACAGATACGCAGTATTTT.

Only a few counts were recorded for this clone. The gene calls are TRBV29-1 and TRBJ1-1, with D maybe TRBD1 (5 bases). Trimming removed 4 bases at V and 0 bases at J, with 9 bases between. Per germline, CDR1 SQVTM and CDR2 ANQGSEA. This CDR3 is built from 13 residues. In DNA, the CDR3 is TGCAGCGTTGGGGGCAGAATGAACACTGAAGCTTTCTTT. Protein: CSVGGRMNTEAFF.

There are a few counts of this clone. J is TRBJ1-1 and V is TRBV11-2; 7 bases are shared with TRBD1. V gave up 5 bases and J gave up 6 bases; unmatched junction bases: 6. The CDR3 covers 13 residues. The V gene's germline CDR1 is SGHAT and CDR2 FQNNGV. The CDR3 reads CASSQGVYAEAFF. DNA of the CDR3: TGTGCCAGCAGCCAGGGGGTTTACGCTGAAGCTTTCTTT.

This clone was counted a single time. This chain joins TRBV7-2 and TRBJ2-3; 15 bases align to TRBD2. The CDR3 is made up of 17 amino acids. Germline V gene lookup returns CDR1 SGHTA and CDR2 FQGNSA. Trimming at V came to 2 bases and at J to 11 bases, leaving 11 bases not matched to a gene. This CDR3 is CASSLSPGLAGGGGQYF. In DNA form, the CDR3 reads TGTGCCAGCAGCTTATCCCCGGGACTAGCGGGGGGTGGTGGGCAGTATTTT. The entire variable domain, with the rest obtained from reference TRBV7-2 and TRBJ2-3, is as follows: GAGVSQSPSNKVTEKGKDVELRCDPISGHTALYWYRQSLGQGLEFLIYFQGNSAPDKSGLPSDRFSAERTGGSVSTLTIQRTQQEDSAVYLCASSLSPGLAGGGGQYFGPGTRLTVL.

V usage is TRBV14 and J usage is TRBJ2-3; 8 nucleotides line up with TRBD1. V lost 4 bases to trimming and J lost 1 base; unmatched junction nucleotides: 4. In germline, CDR1 is SGHDN, CDR2 FVKESK. CDR3 length: 15 residues. In nucleotides, the CDR3 is TGTGCCAGCAGCCCAGGACAGGGAGGCACAGATACGCAGTATTTT. Translating gives CASSPGQGGTDTQYF.

V is TRBV6-4 and J is TRBJ2-3; 7 positions agree with TRBD2. Germline values: CDR1 MRHNA, CDR2 SNTAGT. The CDR3 has 13 residues. Losses at the gene ends were 8 bases for V and 4 bases for J; bases not matched to a gene: 6. The DNA for the CDR3 is TGTGCCAGCGGGATAGCGGGTTCAGATACGCAGTATTTT. This sequence encodes CASGIAGSDTQYF.

The sample holds a few counts of this clone. This chain connects TRBV7-9 to TRBJ2-3; possibly TRBD2 for D (6 bases). Trimming pared 5 bases from V and 5 bases from J, leaving 11 bases between. Germline V lookup: CDR1 SEHNR, CDR2 FQNEAQ (reference sequence). The CDR3 covers 13 residues. The DNA of the CDR3 is TGTGCCAGCAGCCTGCTAGCGAAAGATACGCAGTATTTT. It encodes CASSLLAKDTQYF.

This chain joins TRBV7-9 and TRBJ2-7; weak D call: TRBD2 (5 bases). CDR1 is SEHNR and CDR2 is FQNEAQ in the germline V gene (reference sequence). The CDR3 has 15 amino acids. V was pared by 5 bases and J by 0 bases, with 14 bases between. The CDR3 DNA is TGTGCCAGCAGCACGTCTCCCGGGATCTCCTACGAGCAGTACTTC. Translation: CASSTSPGISYEQYF.

The chain is built from TRBV2 and TRBJ2-3; weak D call: TRBD1 (5 bases). The V gene's germline CDR1 is SNHLY and CDR2 FYNNEI. V gave up 6 bases and J gave up 0 bases, with 10 bases separating them. The CDR3 is made up of 14 amino acids. This CDR3 reads CASRPTASTDTQYF. The CDR3 DNA sequence: TGTGCCAGCAGGCCGACAGCTAGCACAGATACGCAGTATTTT.

This clone was recorded once. The rearrangement uses TRBV6-5 and TRBJ2-3; TRBD1 matches at 8 bases. The germline CDR1 and CDR2 sequences are MNHEY and SVGAGI. The V and J ends lost 5 bases and 2 bases, in that order; junction bases with no gene match: 6. The CDR3 extends over 15 amino acids. CDR3 nucleotides: TGTGCCAGCAGTAGGGACAGGTTTTACACAGATACGCAGTATTTT. Its translation is CASSRDRFYTDTQYF.

Of note for this clone: This specimen includes other DNA sequences encoding the same CDR3. This chain connects TRBV30 to TRBJ1-2; 8 bases agree with TRBD1. Germline V gene lookup returns CDR1 GTSNPN and CDR2 SVGIG (reference sequence). After removal of 2 bases from V and 5 bases from J, the junction contained 4 bases not matched to a gene. The CDR3 runs 13 residues. CDR3 nucleotides: TGTGCCTGGAGTCGGGACAGGCCGTATGGCTACACCTTC. It specifies CAWSRDRPYGYTF.

CDR3 protein: CASSLAGWNEQFF. CDR3 coding DNA: TGTGCCAGCAGCTTAGCGGGGTGGAATGAGCAGTTCTTC. V usage is TRBV6-5 and J usage is TRBJ2-1; 8 positions agree with TRBD2. The length of the CDR3 is 13 residues. Germline lookup yields CDR1 MNHEY and CDR2 SVGAGI. V dropped 6 bases and J dropped 7; count of bases not matched to a gene: 5.

This chain joins TRBV5-1 and TRBJ1-1, with D possibly being TRBD1 (6 bases). V was pared by 0 bases and J by 1 base, with 16 bases between. CDR1 is SGHRS and CDR2 is YFSETQ in the germline V gene. This CDR3 is 17 amino acids long. The DNA for the CDR3 is TGCGCCAGCAGCTTGGGTGCACAACAGGGCAGGAACACTGAAGCTTTCTTT. Translation gives CASSLGAQQGRNTEAFF. Supplemented by reference TRBV5-1 and TRBJ1-1, the full variable domain reads KAGVTQTPRYLIKTRGQQVTLSCSPISGHRSVSWYQQTPGQGLQFLFEYFSETQRNKGNFPGRFSGRQFSNSRSEMNVSTLELGDSALYLCASSLGAQQGRNTEAFFGQGTRLTVV.

The chain joins TRBV7-2 to TRBJ2-6; D unresolved. The CDR3 is 13 residues long. The germline V gene encodes CDR1 SGHTA and CDR2 FQGNSA. Trimming removed 6 bases from V and 7 bases from J, with 10 bases in between. The CDR3 loop reads CASSSGLANVLTF. Written as DNA, the CDR3 is TGTGCCAGCAGTTCAGGTTTAGCCAACGTCCTGACTTTC.

The V gene is TRBV7-6, the J gene TRBJ2-7; D is unclear. CDR1 and CDR2 (germline): SGHVS, FNYEAQ. CDR3 size: 12 residues. V was trimmed by 2 bases and J by 6 bases, leaving 8 bases between them. DNA for the CDR3: TGTGCCAGCAGCTTAAATATCGGCGAGCAGTACTTC. Its protein product is CASSLNIGEQYF.

The genes are TRBV7-9 and TRBJ2-7; weak D call: TRBD1 (5 bases). V was trimmed by 4 bases and J by 2 bases, leaving 15 bases between them. The CDR3 length is 15 residues. Germline CDR1 SEHNR, CDR2 FQNEAQ (reference sequence). The CDR3 is CASSYQTVYAYEQYF. The CDR3 region has the DNA TGTGCCAGCAGCTACCAGACAGTTTATGCCTACGAGCAGTACTTC.

This chain connects TRBV10-3 to TRBJ1-4; no reliable D call. The V and J ends lost 6 bases and 1 base respectively, with 6 bases between them. The CDR3 is 13 residues long. Germline V gene data show CDR1 as ENHRY and CDR2 as SYGVKD. This chain's CDR3 is CAISGGTNEKLFF. The CDR3 DNA follows: TGTGCCATCAGCGGTGGAACTAATGAAAAACTGTTTTTT.

The rearrangement uses TRBV10-2 and TRBJ1-2; a weak D match, TRBD1 (6 bases). Germline loops: CDR1 WSHSY, CDR2 SAAADI. There are 15 residues in the CDR3. V lost 7 bases to trimming and J lost 3 bases, with 18 bases between them. The CDR3 loop is CASTGGTRGDYGYTF. Here the CDR3 DNA reads TGCGCCAGCACGGGGGGCACCCGGGGGGACTATGGCTACACCTTC.

The J gene is TRBJ2-2, the V gene TRBV3-1 (or the pseudogene TRBV3-2); maybe TRBD1 (6 bases). Germline CDR1 reads LGHDT; CDR2 reads YNNKEL (reference sequence). Trimming stripped 0 bases from V and 0 bases from J, with 17 bases between. The CDR3 has 19 amino acids. The CDR3 here is CASSQDSPRWTANTGELFF. CDR3 DNA sequence: TGTGCCAGCAGCCAAGATTCTCCCCGGTGGACAGCGAACACCGGGGAGCTGTTTTTT.

Ten or more counts support this clone. In nucleotides, the CDR3 is TGTGCCAGCAGTGAGGGGCTAGCGGGCACCGGGGAGCTGTTTTTT. Translating it yields CASSEGLAGTGELFF. The chain combines TRBV2 with TRBJ2-2, with TRBD2 matching over 8 bases. This CDR3 is built from 15 residues. Trimming cost V 3 bases and J 4 bases; bases outside gene matches: 4. CDR1 and CDR2 from the germline V gene are SNHLY and FYNNEI.

In its sample, this clone was seen a few times. The chain joins TRBV6-5 to TRBJ1-2; 8 bases align to TRBD1. CDR1 and CDR2 from the germline V gene are MNHEY and SVGAGI. V trimming: 4 bases; J trimming: 4 bases; junction bases outside the gene matches: 5. The CDR3 has 14 amino acids. The CDR3 region has the DNA TGTGCCAGCAGTTCAGGGGGCGACCCCTATGGCTACACCTTC. Its translation is CASSSGGDPYGYTF.

The chain carries TRBV5-1 and TRBJ1-5, with TRBD1 identical over 9 bases. V shed 4 bases and J 6 bases; nucleotides not matched to a gene: 5. In germline, CDR1 is SGHRS, CDR2 YFSETQ. The CDR3 spans 14 residues. In nucleotides, the CDR3 is TGCGCCAGCAGCCCACAGGGGGCCGGTCAGCCCCAGCATTTT. As protein: CASSPQGAGQPQHF.

This rearrangement joins TRBV5-1 to TRBJ2-7; 10 nucleotides line up with TRBD2. Germline V gene data show CDR1 as SGHRS and CDR2 as YFSETQ. This CDR3 is built from 14 residues. Losses at the gene ends were 5 bases for V and 6 bases for J; bases not matched to a gene: 8. In DNA, the CDR3 is TGCGCCAGCAGTCAAGTGGCTAGCGGGGGCGAGCAGTACTTC. Translated: CASSQVASGGEQYF. The variable domain in full, completed from reference TRBV5-1 and TRBJ2-7, reads KAGVTQTPRYLIKTRGQQVTLSCSPISGHRSVSWYQQTPGQGLQFLFEYFSETQRNKGNFPGRFSGRQFSNSRSEMNVSTLELGDSALYLCASSQVASGGEQYFGPGTRLTVT.

The rearrangement links TRBV6-2 or TRBV6-3 to TRBJ1-2; TRBD1 aligns across 9 bases. Germline CDR1 is MNHEY and CDR2 is SVGEGT. The CDR3 contains 14 residues. V lost 5 bases to trimming and J lost 4 bases; unmatched junction nucleotides: 5. CDR3 sequence reads: CASSGQGLGYGYTF. Here the CDR3 DNA reads TGTGCCAGCAGTGGACAGGGGCTAGGCTATGGCTACACCTTC.

The chain combines TRBV27 with TRBJ2-5; 10 bases align to TRBD2. Unmatched junction bases numbered 5, after V lost 2 bases and J lost 2 bases. This CDR3 has 16 residues. Per the germline V gene, CDR1 is MNHEY and CDR2 is SMNVEV (reference sequence). CDR3 DNA sequence: TGTGCCAGCAGTTTAAGGGGTAGCGGGGGGCAAGAGACCCAGTACTTC. It is translated as CASSLRGSGGQETQYF.

The rearrangement links TRBV7-3 to TRBJ1-1; 7 bases agree with TRBD1. Looked up from germline, CDR1 is SGHTA and CDR2 is FQGTGA. The V segment lost 5 bases and the J segment 8 bases; nucleotides outside the gene matches: 5. This CDR3 has 12 amino acids. CDR3 nucleotide sequence: TGTGCCAGCAGCCCCGGGACAGCAGAAGCTTTCTTT. Protein: CASSPGTAEAFF.

This clone was detected only a few times. The chain uses TRBV6-1 and TRBJ1-3; D is undetermined. The CDR3 loop spans 17 amino acids. Germline assignment: CDR1 MNHNS and CDR2 SASEGT. V lost 0 bases and J lost 4, with 16 bases in between. The CDR3 sequence is CASSEAHIPSGGNTIYF. The DNA of the CDR3 is TGTGCCAGCAGTGAAGCGCACATCCCCTCGGGAGGAAACACCATATATTTT.

This chain connects TRBV5-1 to TRBJ2-5; a weak D match, TRBD1 (6 bases). V was pared by 2 bases and J by 4 bases, with 9 bases between. Germline V CDR1 and CDR2: SGHRS, YFSETQ. The CDR3 sequence is 13 residues long. The DNA for the CDR3 is TGCGCCAGCAGCTTACAGGGTAGAGAGACCCAGTACTTC. As protein: CASSLQGRETQYF.

The rearrangement joins TRBV18 to TRBJ1-1; no clear D. The V end was cut by 6 bases, the J end by 3 bases, with 20 bases between. Germline V gives CDR1 KGHSH, CDR2 LQKENI. This CDR3 spans 16 amino acids. The CDR3 DNA sequence: TGTGCCAGCTCGGGTGAGGCAATGAGGTTGGACACTGAAGCTTTCTTT. Translated: CASSGEAMRLDTEAFF.